This TCR beta chain stems from a study of long-term antiretroviral therapy in people with HIV. The CDR3 is 12 amino acids. CDR1 and CDR2 (germline): SGDLS, YYNGEE. The ends were cut back, 4 bases at V and 0 bases at J, with 4 bases in the middle. Running of the v3.0 immunoSEQ assay took place at survey level. Some clones are missing from TCRdb's copy, which holds only in-frame ones; the method was immunoSEQ multiplex PCR. The data hold fewer than 40,000 clones, with about 90% observed a single time. Here the sequenced sample was unsorted PBMCs, taken 1.2 years after starting antiretroviral therapy. The clonotype comes from a woman aged 50 to 60 with HIV. The chain is built from TRBV9 and TRBJ1-1; no clear D. The CDR3 nucleotides are TGTGCCAGCAGCAGGTTGAACACTGAAGCTTTCTTT. It is translated as CASSRLNTEAFF. Filled out from reference TRBV9 and TRBJ1-1, the complete variable domain reads DSGVTQTPKHLITATGQRVTLRCSPRSGDLSVYWYQQSLDQGLQFLIQYYNGEERAKGNILERFSAQQFPDLHSELNLSSLELGDSALYFCASSRLNTEAFFGQGTRLTVV.